Listed here are 23 T cell receptor beta chains from one sample, sequenced in a study of T-cell reconstitution after alpha-beta-depleted transplantation in children. A TCRbeta library incorporating unique molecular identifiers was prepared. TCRdb itself ran the PCR reads through MiXCR, one entry per CDR3 protein. The sample has some 140,000 distinct CDR3 sequences; about 9.9% are singletons. Sequencing was performed on PBMCs, mostly from graft donor cells, taken 180 days after TCRalphabeta/CD19-depleted stem cell transplant. These receptors all come from a girl in the first two years of life who had a stem cell transplant for combined immunodeficiency, so the T cells may come from the graft donor.

V usage is TRBV11-2 and J usage is TRBJ2-1, with 9 bases identical to TRBD1. The V gene end was trimmed by 6 bases and the J gene end by 10 bases; junction bases not matched to a gene: 19. The CDR3 loop spans 17 amino acids. Germline loops: CDR1 SGHAT, CDR2 FQNNGV. CDR3 in DNA: TGTGCCAGCAGTCGTAGCTCCGGGACAGGGATCGTAGGGGAGCAGTTCTTC. It yields the protein CASSRSSGTGIVGEQFF.

The chain combines TRBV10-2 with TRBJ2-2, with a weak D call TRBD1 (5 bases). This CDR3 has 14 amino acids. Between the trimmed V and J ends, which lost 7 bases and 1 base, there was a span of 10 bases. Germline CDR1 is WSHSY and CDR2 is SAAADI. CDR3 sequence reads: CASIPGQNTGELFF. The CDR3 DNA reads as TGCGCCAGCATCCCCGGACAGAACACCGGGGAGCTGTTTTTT.

This clonotype has more than one count but fewer than ten. The chain has TRBV4-3 and TRBJ2-7; D is ambiguous. Trimming left V 0 bases short and J 3 bases short, with 6 bases between. CDR1 and CDR2 from the germline V gene are LGHNA and YSLEER. This CDR3 contains 13 residues. The CDR3 DNA is TGCGCCAGCAGCCAAGACATAGGCTACGAGCAGTACTTC. Translating it yields CASSQDIGYEQYF.

At least ten counts were recorded for this clonotype. The chain recombines TRBV20-1 with TRBJ2-3; 9 nucleotides align to TRBD2. CDR1 DFQATT and CDR2 SNEGSKA come from the germline V gene (reference sequence). V lost 3 bases and J lost 1; bases outside the gene matches: 2. The CDR3 covers 14 residues. DNA for the CDR3: TGCAGTGCTAGTTTAGCGGGGGGCACAGATACGCAGTATTTT. Translating it yields CSASLAGGTDTQYF.

The rearrangement joins TRBV29-1 to TRBJ2-7, with 7 bases matching TRBD1. With V trimmed by 4 bases and J by 2 bases, 5 bases remained unmatched. The CDR3 has 13 residues. The germline V gene has CDR1 SQVTM and CDR2 ANQGSEA. This CDR3 is CSVAGTVTYEQYF. DNA of the CDR3: TGCAGCGTTGCAGGGACAGTGACCTACGAGCAGTACTTC.

This clonotype has just a few counts. The chain couples TRBV7-9 to TRBJ2-3, with TRBD1 matching 8 bases. The V gene's germline CDR1 is SEHNR and CDR2 FQNEAQ (reference sequence). J lost 4 bases, V lost 7 bases, and 13 bases had no gene match. The CDR3 is made up of 16 amino acids. In DNA, the CDR3 is TGTGCCAGCAAGATCTATACCGGACAGGGCCCAGATACGCAGTATTTT. This encodes CASKIYTGQGPDTQYF.

Only a few counts were recorded for this clonotype. This chain joins TRBV4-3 and TRBJ2-1, with 9 bases that match TRBD1. Germline V gene lookup returns CDR1 LGHNA and CDR2 YSLEER. V was clipped by 3 bases and J by 8 bases; unmatched bases: 8. The CDR3 is 15 residues long. The DNA of the CDR3 is TGCGCCAGCAGCCAGGCGGGACAGGGTTTGTATGAGCAGTTCTTC. It translates to CASSQAGQGLYEQFF.

This clonotype has just a few counts. The V and J genes are TRBV7-9 and TRBJ2-7, with D tentatively TRBD1 (5 bases). The ends were cut back, 4 bases at V and 0 bases at J, with 10 bases in the middle. CDR1 is SEHNR, CDR2 FQNEAQ, per germline (reference sequence). The CDR3 spans 14 residues. CDR3 residues: CASSYLRGSYEQYF. The CDR3 nucleotides are TGTGCCAGCAGCTACCTAAGGGGCTCCTACGAGCAGTACTTC.

This clonotype was found many times. The V gene is TRBV29-1, the J gene TRBJ2-1; 8 bases are a match to TRBD2. Germline CDR1 is SQVTM and CDR2 is ANQGSEA. Losses at the gene ends were 4 bases for V and 6 bases for J; bases not matched to a gene: 5. This CDR3 is built from 13 residues. The CDR3 reads CSVGSRGGNEQFF. CDR3 nucleotides: TGCAGCGTTGGCTCCCGGGGGGGCAATGAGCAGTTCTTC.

This clonotype was counted between two and nine times. This chain joins TRBV20-1 and TRBJ2-3; 7 nucleotides match TRBD2. The germline V gene has CDR1 DFQATT and CDR2 SNEGSKA (reference sequence). This CDR3 has 16 residues. V shed 3 bases and J 2 bases; nucleotides not matched to a gene: 11. The CDR3 nucleotides are TGCAGTGCTAGCTCTGGGACTACCACTATCACAGATACGCAGTATTTT. This gives the protein CSASSGTTTITDTQYF.

This clonotype was detected a few times. The CDR3 DNA reads TGTGCCAGTAGTATTCCCTACTACCGGGACAGAAAAAACATTCAGTACTTC. This codes for CASSIPYYRDRKNIQYF. The rearrangement uses TRBV19 and TRBJ2-4, with 7 bases that match TRBD1. The CDR3 runs to 17 residues. V gave up 3 bases and J gave up 4 bases; unmatched junction bases: 12. Germline loops: CDR1 LNHDA, CDR2 SQIVND (reference sequence).

This clonotype was counted only a few times. The chain recombines TRBV27 with TRBJ2-7, with 8 bases matching TRBD1. Germline values: CDR1 MNHEY, CDR2 SMNVEV (reference sequence). The CDR3 is 14 residues long. V dropped 8 bases and J dropped 1; count of bases not matched to a gene: 7. In nucleotides, the CDR3 is TGTGCCAGCGGAAAACGACAGGGGTCCTACGAGCAGTACTTC. Translated: CASGKRQGSYEQYF.

The gene calls are TRBV20-1 and TRBJ1-1; D gene ambiguous. This CDR3 has 13 residues. Trimming pared 0 bases from V and 1 base from J, leaving 6 bases between. Germline CDR1 DFQATT, CDR2 SNEGSKA (reference sequence). The CDR3, as DNA: TGCAGTGCTAGAGATGATACGAACACTGAAGCTTTCTTT. It specifies CSARDDTNTEAFF.

The V call is TRBV16, the J call TRBJ1-2; D ambiguous. This CDR3 contains 14 residues. Germline V lookup: CDR1 KGHSY, CDR2 FQNENV. V lost 4 bases, J lost 3 bases, and 12 bases lay in between. CDR3 nucleotide sequence: TGTGCCAGCAGCCTCTCTGGTCGGGACTATGGCTACACCTTC. It yields the protein CASSLSGRDYGYTF.

The rearrangement joins TRBV5-1 to TRBJ1-2; D is unclear. There are 13 residues in the CDR3. Trimming pared 7 bases from V and 7 bases from J, leaving 17 bases between. Germline V gives CDR1 SGHRS, CDR2 YFSETQ. This CDR3 is CASRLDQGGGYTF. The CDR3, as DNA: TGCGCCAGCCGGCTAGACCAAGGAGGTGGCTACACCTTC.

The genes are TRBV12-3 or TRBV12-4 and TRBJ1-4; 7 bases are shared with TRBD1. The J call may be mistaken, given a closer DNA end match to TRBJ2-2. The length of the CDR3 is 13 residues. The CDR3 coding sequence is TGTGCCAGCAGCACGGGACAGCCCTTGGAGCTGTTTTTT. As protein: CASSTGQPLELFF.

The chain links TRBV10-3 to TRBJ1-5; 7 nucleotides match TRBD1. This CDR3 contains 13 residues. The germline V gene encodes CDR1 ENHRY and CDR2 SYGVKD. Trimming removed 10 bases from V and 5 bases from J; junction bases left unmatched: 8. CDR3: CASASGGDQPQHF. The CDR3 bases are TGTGCCAGTGCCTCAGGGGGAGATCAGCCCCAGCATTTT.

This clonotype was seen more than once but under ten times. The chain has TRBV20-1 and TRBJ2-4; 9 bases line up with TRBD1. The J segment lost 7 bases and the V segment lost 6 bases, leaving 16 bases of the junction unmatched. Germline CDR1 DFQATT, CDR2 SNEGSKA (reference sequence). This CDR3 region has 16 residues. CDR3 in amino acids: CSARRTGTGRGNIQYF. The CDR3 DNA sequence: TGCAGTGCCCGACGAACCGGGACAGGGAGGGGGAACATTCAGTACTTC.

This CDR3 reads CAISRGQGAISGANVLTF. The DNA for the CDR3 is TGTGCCATCAGCCGTGGACAGGGGGCGATCTCTGGGGCCAACGTCCTGACTTTC. The chain is built from TRBV2 and TRBJ2-6, with 11 bases matching TRBD1. Germline trimming cut 10 bases from V and 0 bases from J; bases unmatched to any gene: 11. The CDR3 covers 18 residues. CDR1 SNHLY and CDR2 FYNNEI come from the germline V gene. Using reference TRBV2 and TRBJ2-6 for the parts outside the CDR3, the full variable domain is EPEVTQTPSHQVTQMGQEVILRCVPISNHLYFYWYRQILGQKVEFLVSFYNNEISEKSEIFDDQFSVERPDGSNFTLKIRSTKLEDSAMYFCAISRGQGAISGANVLTFGAGSRLTVL.

This rearrangement joins TRBV20-1 to TRBJ1-4; 8 bases are shared with TRBD1. The germline V gene encodes CDR1 DFQATT and CDR2 SNEGSKA (reference sequence). Trimming removed 5 bases from V and 8 bases from J; junction bases left unmatched: 10. The CDR3 is 14 residues long. The CDR3 DNA is TGCAGTGCTTACGCGACAGGGGCAGGAGAAAAACTGTTTTTT. Protein product: CSAYATGAGEKLFF.

This clonotype turned up a few times. The V gene is TRBV20-1, the J gene TRBJ1-6, with D uncertain. Trimming left V 4 bases short and J 0 bases short, with 7 bases between. In germline, CDR1 is DFQATT, CDR2 SNEGSKA (reference sequence). This CDR3 has 14 residues. As DNA, the CDR3 is TGCAGTGCTACCGGGAGCTCCTATAATTCACCCCTCCACTTT. Residues: CSATGSSYNSPLHF.

This clonotype was detected many times. V gene TRBV7-2 combines with J gene TRBJ2-1; D might be TRBD1 or TRBD2, each matching 5 bases. CDR3 length: 15 residues. Germline loops: CDR1 SGHTA, CDR2 FQGNSA. Trimming shortened V by 10 bases and J by 8 bases, and 24 bases separated the two germline ends. CDR3 coding DNA: TGTGCCATCTCCAACAGGCCGGGAAGGGGATATGAGCAGTTCTTC. Translating it yields CAISNRPGRGYEQFF.

This clonotype was seen only a few times. The V gene is TRBV20-1, the J gene TRBJ2-5; TRBD2 matches 8 bases. J lost 5 bases, V lost 1 base, and 3 bases had no gene match. Looked up from germline, CDR1 is DFQATT and CDR2 is SNEGSKA (reference sequence). This CDR3 comprises 13 residues. CDR3: CSARGLALETQYF. DNA for the CDR3: TGCAGTGCTAGAGGACTAGCGTTGGAGACCCAGTACTTC.